This T cell receptor beta chain was profiled in a study of blood T cells in healthy people across ages. As for this clonotype: The antigen remains unidentified.

Primers used in a second PCR of roughly 6 to 11 cycles were a sample-barcoded 5' primer and a J-beta primer mix. TCRdb itself ran the 5' RACE reads through MiXCR, one entry per CDR3 protein. The sample yields about 1.8 million distinct CDR3 sequences, about 50% seen once. Study-wide findings and caveats: The study could not conclusively compare naive and antigen-experienced cells, given its unsorted PBMCs. Changes in expanded clonotypes were possibly confounded, as the CMV status of donors was unknown.

Trimming left V 4 bases short and J 2 bases short, with 17 bases between. Germline V CDR1 and CDR2: SGHRS, YFSETQ. This CDR3 spans 16 amino acids. The sample taken for sequencing was blood. V and J are TRBV5-1 and TRBJ2-3; D gene uncertain. The origin of this receptor is a woman aged 35 to 49 in good health. This chain's CDR3 is CASSRGDRGFTDTQYF. The DNA for the CDR3 is TGCGCCAGCAGCAGAGGAGACCGCGGTTTCACAGATACGCAGTATTTT.